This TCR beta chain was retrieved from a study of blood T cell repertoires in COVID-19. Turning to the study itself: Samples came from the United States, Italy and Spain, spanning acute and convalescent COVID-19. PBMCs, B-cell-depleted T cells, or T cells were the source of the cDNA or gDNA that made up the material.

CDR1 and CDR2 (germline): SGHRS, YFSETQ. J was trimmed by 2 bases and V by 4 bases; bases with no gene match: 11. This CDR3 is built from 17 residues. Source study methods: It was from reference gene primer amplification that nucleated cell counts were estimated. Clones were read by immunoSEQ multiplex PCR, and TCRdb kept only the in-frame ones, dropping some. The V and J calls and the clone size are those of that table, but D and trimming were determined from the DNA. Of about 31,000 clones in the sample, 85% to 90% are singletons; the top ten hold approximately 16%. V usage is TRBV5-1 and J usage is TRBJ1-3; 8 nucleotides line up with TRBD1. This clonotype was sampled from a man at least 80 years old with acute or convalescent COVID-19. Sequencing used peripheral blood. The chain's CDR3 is CASSPSYTGGTGNTIYF. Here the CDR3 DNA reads TGCGCCAGCAGCCCGTCGTATACAGGGGGAACTGGAAACACCATATATTTT.